These 8 T cell receptor beta chains were sequenced from one sample in a study of Ad26.COV2.S vaccination and SARS-CoV-2 variants. Treatment indicated: 15 to 20 received Ad26.COV2.S at low or high dose, single or two shots; about 5 received placebo; per-sample allocation not given. Collection of samples fell on day 63 after the first vaccine or placebo injection. Repertoires were generated with immunoSEQ multiplex PCR, while TCRdb's copy carries only in-frame clones and drops some. This table holds more than 300,000 clones, around 89% found once. The source material was peripheral blood, sampled in a trial of Ad26.COV2.S vaccine versus placebo. The receptor source for this set is a person aged 18-65 years who received the Ad26.COV2.S COVID-19 vaccine or a placebo.

The chain combines TRBV2 with TRBJ2-1; 7 bases line up with TRBD1. The CDR3 is 14 amino acids. Germline loops: CDR1 SNHLY, CDR2 FYNNEI. V lost 10 bases and J lost 0; bases outside the gene matches: 6. The CDR3 loop reads CATRQGISYNEQFF. The CDR3 nucleotides are TGTGCCACCCGACAGGGTATCTCCTACAATGAGCAGTTCTTC.

The V gene is TRBV15, the J gene TRBJ2-5; weak D call: TRBD1 (5 bases). Deletions cut 1 base from V and 1 base from J, with 13 bases between. CDR1 and CDR2 from the germline V gene are LNHNV and YYDKDF (reference sequence). There are 16 residues in the CDR3. CDR3 DNA sequence: TGTGCCACCAGCAGAGTCGCTAGTGGGGCCCAAGAGACCCAGTACTTC. It specifies CATSRVASGAQETQYF.

V gene TRBV2 combines with J gene TRBJ1-1; unclear D gene. Germline CDR1 reads SNHLY; CDR2 reads FYNNEI. Trimming removed 3 bases from V and 7 bases from J, with 12 bases in between. CDR3 size: 13 residues. The CDR3 nucleotides read TGTGCCAGCAGTGATCGGGGTTGGAATGAAGCTTTCTTT. It translates to CASSDRGWNEAFF.

The chain recombines TRBV28 with TRBJ1-5; 7 bases are a match to TRBD1. Germline loops: CDR1 MDHEN, CDR2 SYDVKM. The junction had 8 bases not matched to a gene; V was cut back by 5 bases and J by 4 bases. The CDR3 has 15 residues. The CDR3 here is CASSQTGTANQPQHF. The DNA for the CDR3 is TGTGCCAGCAGTCAAACAGGGACAGCTAATCAGCCCCAGCATTTT.

The genes are TRBV6-6 and TRBJ2-5; D uncertain. The germline V gene encodes CDR1 MNHNY and CDR2 SVGAGI (reference sequence). V was trimmed by 2 bases and J by 1 base, leaving 5 bases between them. CDR3 size: 13 residues. CDR3 DNA sequence: TGTGCCAGCAGTTACGACTCCCAAGAGACCCAGTACTTC. This sequence encodes CASSYDSQETQYF.

CDR3 region: CASSQEGQGVGEQYF. The DNA for the CDR3 is TGTGCCAGCAGCCAAGAGGGACAAGGGGTGGGGGAGCAGTACTTC. The rearrangement links TRBV3-1 (or the pseudogene TRBV3-2) to TRBJ2-7; a possible D gene is TRBD1 (6 bases). V was trimmed by 0 bases and J by 7 bases, leaving 16 bases between them. This CDR3 region has 15 residues. Germline loops: CDR1 LGHDT, CDR2 YNNKEL (reference sequence).

For this clone: Germline and junction disagree at one end, which may indicate a read error. The chain carries TRBV11-2 and TRBJ2-7; D not certain. The CDR3 runs 11 residues. CDR1 and CDR2 (germline): SGHAT, FQNNGV. In nucleotides, the CDR3 is TGTGCCAGCAGCTTAGTGGGTGATCCCGACTTC. Its protein product is CASSLVGDPDF.

This clone was found once. V usage is TRBV12-3 or TRBV12-4 and J usage is TRBJ1-2, with 7 bases fitting TRBD1. The CDR3 sequence is 13 residues long. Trimming cost V 5 bases and J 4 bases; bases outside gene matches: 4. The CDR3 nucleotides read TGTGCCAGCAGTGCGACAGGGACCTATGGCTACACCTTC. Its protein product is CASSATGTYGYTF.